Listed below are T cell receptor beta chains from one sample, sequenced in a study of TIL therapy for anti-PD-1-resistant metastatic lung cancer. Using immunoSEQ multiplex PCR, the repertoire was profiled, and TCRdb retains in-frame clones only, with some absent. The table lists more than 55,000 clones, approximately 78% of them singletons. The sample consisted of blood, taken at baseline. The receptors here all came from a person between 30 and 80 years old with non-small cell lung cancer. The CDR3 runs from the conserved cysteine through the conserved F or W. Fields, in order: D gene, V gene, CDR3 protein. D genes are given only for firm matches.

TRBD1 TRBV6-9 CASRRKQILGQGGQFF
NA TRBV28 CASSLREEQYF
TRBD2 TRBV13 CASGPGLAGSSSYNEQFF
NA TRBV19 CASSMDSSYEQYF
TRBD2 TRBV10-1 CASSASGRGDRQYF
NA TRBV7-9 CASSQNRDIQETQYF
TRBD2 TRBV7-6 CASSSPLREYSGELFF
NA TRBV7-2 CASSFSNSRETQYF
NA TRBV7-2 CASSPRLSTDTQYF
NA TRBV24-1 CATMRSSYNEQFF
NA TRBV6-5 CASSYSLRGPYEQYF
TRBD1 TRBV9 CASSVRQGGEKLFF
NA TRBV5-1 CASSLPLHTDTQYF
NA TRBV20-1 CSGADETQYF
NA TRBV6-2/TRBV6-3 CASSYRDVDTQYF
NA TRBV11-2 CASSLGARGETQYF
NA TRBV5-1 CASSKDSGASGAFF
NA TRBV5-6 CASSLLGANNSPLHF
NA TRBV5-1 CASSSQGGDSPLHF
NA TRBV5-1 CASSLDGVGNQPQHF
NA TRBV7-2 CASSPGENQPQHF
TRBD1 TRBV11-1 CASSLQGGHQETQYF
NA TRBV6-5 CASSYQAAETGELFF
NA TRBV21-1 CASTGQGPQPQHF
NA TRBV9 CASSPGLGYGYTF
NA TRBV2 CASSEWRGDTQYF
NA TRBV18 CASSPPAGSEKLFF
NA TRBV7-9 CASTRGSTEAFF
NA TRBV4-3 CASSQEMGPYNEQFF
NA TRBV29-1 CSVGEGYGYTF
NA TRBV4-1 CASSQRQTERMGLFF
NA TRBV7-2 CASSPGPGDTGELFF
NA TRBV3-1/TRBV3-2 CASSPTGGAGNTIYF
TRBD1 TRBV12-3/TRBV12-4 CASKQGANQPQHF
NA TRBV7-6 CASSPDMSSYNEQFF
NA TRBV7-9 CASSLTLIGQPSEQFF
NA TRBV9 CASSVGVVVNSPLNTGELFF
NA TRBV3-1/TRBV3-2 CASSPDSGGNTIYF
NA TRBV19 CASSYLEQGNTGELFF
NA TRBV2 CAIASGELFF
NA TRBV28 CASRGPSKYLAKNIQYF
NA TRBV28 CASSLAGILAYNEQFF